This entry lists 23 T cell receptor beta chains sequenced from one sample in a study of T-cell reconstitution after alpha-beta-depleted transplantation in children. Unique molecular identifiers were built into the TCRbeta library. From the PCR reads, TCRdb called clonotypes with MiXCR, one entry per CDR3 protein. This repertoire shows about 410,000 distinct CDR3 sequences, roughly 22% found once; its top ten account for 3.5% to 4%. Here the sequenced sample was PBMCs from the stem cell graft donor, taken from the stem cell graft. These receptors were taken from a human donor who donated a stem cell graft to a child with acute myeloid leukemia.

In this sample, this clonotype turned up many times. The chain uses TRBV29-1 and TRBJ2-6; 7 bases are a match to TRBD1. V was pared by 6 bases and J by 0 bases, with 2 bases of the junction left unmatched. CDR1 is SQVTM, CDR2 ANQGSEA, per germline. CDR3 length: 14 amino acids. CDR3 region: CSVTGFSGANVLTF. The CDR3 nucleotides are TGCAGCGTGACAGGGTTCTCTGGGGCCAACGTCCTGACTTTC.

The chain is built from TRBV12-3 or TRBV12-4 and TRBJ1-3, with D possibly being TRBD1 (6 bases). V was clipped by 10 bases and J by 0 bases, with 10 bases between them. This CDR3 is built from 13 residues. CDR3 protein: CANLGASGNTIYF. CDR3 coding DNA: TGTGCCAACCTGGGGGCCTCTGGAAACACCATATATTTT.

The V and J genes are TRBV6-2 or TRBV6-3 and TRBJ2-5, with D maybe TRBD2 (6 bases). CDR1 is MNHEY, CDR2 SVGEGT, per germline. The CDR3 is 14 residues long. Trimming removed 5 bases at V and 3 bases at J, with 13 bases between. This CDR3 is CASSKTRGKETQYF. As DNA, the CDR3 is TGTGCCAGCAGTAAGACTAGGGGAAAAGAGACCCAGTACTTC.

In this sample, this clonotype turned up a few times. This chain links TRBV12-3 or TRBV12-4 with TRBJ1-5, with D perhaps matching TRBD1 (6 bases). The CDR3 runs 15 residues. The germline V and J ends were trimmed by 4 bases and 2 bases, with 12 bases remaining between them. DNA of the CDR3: TGTGCCAGCAGTTCCTTGGGGGCTGGCAATCAGCCCCAGCATTTT. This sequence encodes CASSSLGAGNQPQHF.

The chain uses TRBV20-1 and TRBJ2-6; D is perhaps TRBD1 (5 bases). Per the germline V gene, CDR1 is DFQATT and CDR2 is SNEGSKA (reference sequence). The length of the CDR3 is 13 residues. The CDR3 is CSDSLSGANVLTF. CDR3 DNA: TGCAGCGACAGCCTCTCTGGGGCCAACGTCCTGACTTTC.

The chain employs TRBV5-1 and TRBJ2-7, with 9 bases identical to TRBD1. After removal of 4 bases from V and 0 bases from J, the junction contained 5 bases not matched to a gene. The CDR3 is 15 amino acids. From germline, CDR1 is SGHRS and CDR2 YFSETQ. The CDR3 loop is CASSPRTGASYEQYF. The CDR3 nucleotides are TGCGCCAGCAGCCCTAGGACAGGGGCCTCCTACGAGCAGTACTTC. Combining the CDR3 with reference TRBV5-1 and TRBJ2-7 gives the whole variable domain KAGVTQTPRYLIKTRGQQVTLSCSPISGHRSVSWYQQTPGQGLQFLFEYFSETQRNKGNFPGRFSGRQFSNSRSEMNVSTLELGDSALYLCASSPRTGASYEQYFGPGTRLTVT.

The CDR3 DNA reads TGTGCCAGCAGCGTAGCAACGGGCAATGAGCAGTTCTTC. Amino acid sequence: CASSVATGNEQFF. This chain uses TRBV9 with TRBJ2-1; D is ambiguous. Trimming stripped 0 bases from V and 6 bases from J, with 7 bases between. The CDR3 extends over 13 amino acids. The germline V gene has CDR1 SGDLS and CDR2 YYNGEE.

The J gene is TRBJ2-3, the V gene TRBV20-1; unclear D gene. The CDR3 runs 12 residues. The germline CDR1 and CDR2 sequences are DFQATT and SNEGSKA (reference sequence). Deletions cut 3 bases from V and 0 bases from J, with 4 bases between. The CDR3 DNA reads TGCAGTGCTAGTGTTAGCACAGATACGCAGTATTTT. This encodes CSASVSTDTQYF.

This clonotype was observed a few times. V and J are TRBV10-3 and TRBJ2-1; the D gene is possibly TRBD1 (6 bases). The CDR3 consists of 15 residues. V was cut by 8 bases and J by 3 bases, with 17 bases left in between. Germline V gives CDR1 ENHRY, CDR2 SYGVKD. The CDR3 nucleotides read TGTGCCATCTCGTCCGGGACACCAAACTACAATGAGCAGTTCTTC. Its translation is CAISSGTPNYNEQFF.

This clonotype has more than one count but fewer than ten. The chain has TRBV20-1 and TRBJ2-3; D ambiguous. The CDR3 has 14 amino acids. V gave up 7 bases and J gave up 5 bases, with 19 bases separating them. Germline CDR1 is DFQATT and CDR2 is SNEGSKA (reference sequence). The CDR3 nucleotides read TGCAGTGTCCCGGACCTTTCCCTGAGAGATACGCAGTATTTT. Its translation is CSVPDLSLRDTQYF.

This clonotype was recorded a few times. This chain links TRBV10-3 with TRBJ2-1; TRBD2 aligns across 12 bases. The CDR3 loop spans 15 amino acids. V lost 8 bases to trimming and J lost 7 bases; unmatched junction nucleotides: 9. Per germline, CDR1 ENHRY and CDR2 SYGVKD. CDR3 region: CAISGQLAGGNEQFF. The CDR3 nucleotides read TGTGCCATCTCCGGGCAACTAGCGGGAGGAAATGAGCAGTTCTTC.

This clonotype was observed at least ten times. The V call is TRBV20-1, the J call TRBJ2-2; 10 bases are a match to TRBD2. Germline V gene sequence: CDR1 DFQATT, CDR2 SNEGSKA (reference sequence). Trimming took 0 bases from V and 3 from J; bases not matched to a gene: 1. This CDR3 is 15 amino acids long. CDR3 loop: CSARDGTSDTGELFF. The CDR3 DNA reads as TGCAGTGCTAGAGATGGGACTAGCGACACCGGGGAGCTGTTTTTT.

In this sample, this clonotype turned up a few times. The CDR3: CSARVQGAEETQYF. The DNA of the CDR3 is TGCAGTGCTAGAGTACAGGGGGCAGAAGAGACCCAGTACTTC. V and J are TRBV20-1 and TRBJ2-5, with 9 bases identical to TRBD1. CDR1 is DFQATT and CDR2 is SNEGSKA in the germline V gene (reference sequence). The CDR3 totals 14 residues. Trimming removed 1 base from V and 3 bases from J; junction bases left unmatched: 3.

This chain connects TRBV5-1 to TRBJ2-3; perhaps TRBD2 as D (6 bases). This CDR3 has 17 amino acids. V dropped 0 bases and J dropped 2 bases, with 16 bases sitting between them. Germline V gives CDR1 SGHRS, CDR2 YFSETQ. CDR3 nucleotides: TGCGCCAGCAGCTTGGGTTACGGGAGCGCCTCCACAGATACGCAGTATTTT. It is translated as CASSLGYGSASTDTQYF.

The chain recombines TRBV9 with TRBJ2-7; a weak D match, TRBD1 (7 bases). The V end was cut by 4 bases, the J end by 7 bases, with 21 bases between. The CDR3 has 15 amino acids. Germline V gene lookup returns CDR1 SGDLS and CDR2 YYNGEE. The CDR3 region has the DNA TGTGCCAGCAGCCCGCGACAGGGACCTGGAGGGGAGCAGTACTTC. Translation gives CASSPRQGPGGEQYF.

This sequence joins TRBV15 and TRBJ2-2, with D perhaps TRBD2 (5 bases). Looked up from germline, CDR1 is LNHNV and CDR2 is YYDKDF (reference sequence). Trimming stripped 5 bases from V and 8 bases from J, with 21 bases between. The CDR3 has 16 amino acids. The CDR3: CATSGGFWGSSGELFF. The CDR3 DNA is TGTGCCACCAGCGGAGGTTTTTGGGGTTCGTCTGGGGAGCTGTTTTTT.

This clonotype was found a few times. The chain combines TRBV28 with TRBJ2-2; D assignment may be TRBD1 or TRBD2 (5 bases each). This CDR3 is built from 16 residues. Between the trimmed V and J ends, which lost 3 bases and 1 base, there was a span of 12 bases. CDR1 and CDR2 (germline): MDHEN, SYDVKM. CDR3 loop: CASSLLRDRNTGELFF. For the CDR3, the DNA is TGTGCCAGCAGTTTGCTCAGGGACCGGAACACCGGGGAGCTGTTTTTT.

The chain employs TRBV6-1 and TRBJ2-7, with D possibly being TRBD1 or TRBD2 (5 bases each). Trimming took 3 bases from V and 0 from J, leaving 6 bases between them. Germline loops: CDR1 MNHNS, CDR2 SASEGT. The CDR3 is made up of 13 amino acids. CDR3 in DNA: TGTGCCAGCAGTGACGGGACCTCCTACGAGCAGTACTTC. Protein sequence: CASSDGTSYEQYF.

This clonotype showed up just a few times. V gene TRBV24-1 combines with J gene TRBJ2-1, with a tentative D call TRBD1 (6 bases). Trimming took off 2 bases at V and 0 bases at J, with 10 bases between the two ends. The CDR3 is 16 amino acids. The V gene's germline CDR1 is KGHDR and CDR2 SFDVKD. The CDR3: CATSDSQGRSYNEQFF. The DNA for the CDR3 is TGTGCCACCAGTGATTCACAGGGACGCTCCTACAATGAGCAGTTCTTC.

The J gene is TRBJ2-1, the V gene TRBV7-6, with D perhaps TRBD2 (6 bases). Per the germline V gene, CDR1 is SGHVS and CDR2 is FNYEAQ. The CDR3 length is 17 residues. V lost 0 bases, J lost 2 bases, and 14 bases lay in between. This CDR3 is CASSLAAGTPTYNEQFF. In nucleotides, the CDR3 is TGTGCCAGCAGCTTAGCGGCCGGGACTCCTACCTACAATGAGCAGTTCTTC.

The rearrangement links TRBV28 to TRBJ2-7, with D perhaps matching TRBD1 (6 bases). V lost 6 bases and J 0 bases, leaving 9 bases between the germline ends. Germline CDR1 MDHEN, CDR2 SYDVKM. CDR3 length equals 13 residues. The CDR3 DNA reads TGTGCCAGCAGCGTACAGGGCTCCTACGAGCAGTACTTC. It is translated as CASSVQGSYEQYF.

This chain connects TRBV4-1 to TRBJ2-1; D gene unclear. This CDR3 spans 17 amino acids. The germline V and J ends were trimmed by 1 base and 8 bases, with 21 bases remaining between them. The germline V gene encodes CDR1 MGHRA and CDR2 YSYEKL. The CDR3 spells CASSQGAEASVFHEQFF. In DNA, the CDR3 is TGCGCCAGCAGCCAAGGCGCTGAGGCCTCGGTGTTCCATGAGCAGTTCTTC.

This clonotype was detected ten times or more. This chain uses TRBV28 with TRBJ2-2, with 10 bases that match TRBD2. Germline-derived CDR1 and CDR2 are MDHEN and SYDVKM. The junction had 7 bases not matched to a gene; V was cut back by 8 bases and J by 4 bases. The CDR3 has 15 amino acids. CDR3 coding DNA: TGTGCCAGCGCTTGGGGGACTAGCGTCACCGGGGAGCTGTTTTTT. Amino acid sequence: CASAWGTSVTGELFF.